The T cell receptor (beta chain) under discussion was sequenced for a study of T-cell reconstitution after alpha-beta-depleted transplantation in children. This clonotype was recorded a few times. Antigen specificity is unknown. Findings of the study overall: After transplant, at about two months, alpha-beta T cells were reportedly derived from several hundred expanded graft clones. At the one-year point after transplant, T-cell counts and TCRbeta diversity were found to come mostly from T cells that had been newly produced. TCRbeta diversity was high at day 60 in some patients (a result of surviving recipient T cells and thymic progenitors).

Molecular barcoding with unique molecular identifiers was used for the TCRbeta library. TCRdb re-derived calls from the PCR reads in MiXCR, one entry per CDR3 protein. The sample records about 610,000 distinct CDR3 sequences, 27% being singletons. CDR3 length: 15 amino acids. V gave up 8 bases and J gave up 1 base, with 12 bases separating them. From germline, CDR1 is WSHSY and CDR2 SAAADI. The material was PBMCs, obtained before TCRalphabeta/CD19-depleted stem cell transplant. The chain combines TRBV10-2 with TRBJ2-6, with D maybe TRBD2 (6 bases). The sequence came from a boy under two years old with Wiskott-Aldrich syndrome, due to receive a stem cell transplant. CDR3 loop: CASGRRGSGANVLTF. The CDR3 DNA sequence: TGCGCCAGCGGGCGGAGGGGATCTGGGGCCAACGTCCTGACTTTC.